This entry is about one TCR beta chain. Its matching antigen is unknown. Germline-derived CDR1 and CDR2 are LNHDA and SQIVND (reference sequence). The CDR3 is 13 residues long. J gave up 0 bases and V 6 bases, and 1 base lay outside the gene matches. The authors sorted CD4+ naive, central memory, regulatory and stem cell-like memory cells via CD45RO/CCR7/CD25/CD127/CD95/CD27. The source of the sample is a study of beta chain features in type 1 diabetes. General observations from the study: Type 1 diabetes patients had moderately but significantly shorter TCRB CDR3s in all four CD4+ subsets. PCR might pick shorter templates more often, in the same way for patients and controls. Type 1 diabetes patients had fewer VDJ junction insertions and more deletions.

As every portion of the isolated RNA was reverse transcribed, the sequencing read expressed TCRB transcripts. Using immunoSEQ multiplex PCR, the repertoire was profiled, and TCRdb retains in-frame clones only, with some absent. There are about 160,000 clones in the sample; just over 8% occur only once, and around 0.56% lies in the top ten. The sample consisted of central memory CD4+ T cells from blood. The chain links TRBV19 to TRBJ1-1; TRBD1 aligns across 7 bases. The TCR sequence derives from a woman aged 18 to 35 with type 1 diabetes. The DNA of the CDR3 is TGTGCCAGTAGACAGGGGATGAACACTGAAGCTTTCTTT. This encodes CASRQGMNTEAFF.